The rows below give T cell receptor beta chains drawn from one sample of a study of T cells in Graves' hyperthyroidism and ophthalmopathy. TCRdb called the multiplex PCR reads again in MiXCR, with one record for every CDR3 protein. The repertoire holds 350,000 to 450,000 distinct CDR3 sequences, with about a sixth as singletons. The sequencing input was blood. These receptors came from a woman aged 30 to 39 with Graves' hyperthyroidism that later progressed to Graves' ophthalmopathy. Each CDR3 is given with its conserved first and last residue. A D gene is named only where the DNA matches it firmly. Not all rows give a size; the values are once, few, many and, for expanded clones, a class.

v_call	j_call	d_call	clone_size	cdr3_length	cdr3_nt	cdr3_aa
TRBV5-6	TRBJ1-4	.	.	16	TGTGCCAGCAGCTTGGGAGGACACACAACTAATGAAAAACTGTTTTTT	CASSLGGHTTNEKLFF
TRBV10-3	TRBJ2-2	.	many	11	TGTGCCATCATGGACACCGGGGAGCTGTTTTTT	CAIMDTGELFF
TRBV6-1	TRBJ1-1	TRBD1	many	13	TGTGCCAGCAAAGACAGGGCTGGCACTGAAGCTTTCTTT	CASKDRAGTEAFF
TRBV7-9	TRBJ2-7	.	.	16	TGTGCCAGCAGCTTAGAGGTAGGGTGGCACTCCTACGAGCAGTACTTC	CASSLEVGWHSYEQYF
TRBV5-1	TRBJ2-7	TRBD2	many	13	TGCGCCAGCAGCTTAGCGGGGTCCAACGAGCAGTACTTC	CASSLAGSNEQYF
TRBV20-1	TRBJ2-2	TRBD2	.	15	TGCAGTGCTAGGTCTGGCGGGGGGAACACCGGGGAGCTGTTTTTT	CSARSGGGNTGELFF
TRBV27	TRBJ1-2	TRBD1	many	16	TGTGCCAGCAGTTTAGGCAGGGGGCCTCCTTCGGGTGGCTACACCTTC	CASSLGRGPPSGGYTF
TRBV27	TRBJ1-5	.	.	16	TGTGCCAGCAGTTTATTAGGGTCCTATAGCAATCAGCCCCAGCATTTT	CASSLLGSYSNQPQHF
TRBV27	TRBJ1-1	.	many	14	TGTGCCAGCAGTCCCCTTACGAGGGTCGGTGAAGCTTTCTTT	CASSPLTRVGEAFF
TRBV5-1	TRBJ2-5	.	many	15	TGCGCCAGCAGCTTGGTGGCAGGAGCCCAAGAGACCCAGTACTTC	CASSLVAGAQETQYF
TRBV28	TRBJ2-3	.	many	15	TGTGCCAGCAGTTTGGTAGACATGAGCACAGATACGCAGTATTTT	CASSLVDMSTDTQYF
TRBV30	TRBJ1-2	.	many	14	TGTGCCTGGAGTTCCCGGGAAGGGCACTATGGCTACACCTTC	CAWSSREGHYGYTF
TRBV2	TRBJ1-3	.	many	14	TGTGCCAGCCGACAGGCGCCCTCTGGAAACACCATATATTTT	CASRQAPSGNTIYF
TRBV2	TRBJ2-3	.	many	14	TGTGCCAGCGGTGGAGCTTCTAAGGGAGATACGCAGTATTTT	CASGGASKGDTQYF
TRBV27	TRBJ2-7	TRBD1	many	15	TGTGCCAGCAGTCCATTGACAGGGGGCGGTTACGAGCAGTACTTC	CASSPLTGGGYEQYF
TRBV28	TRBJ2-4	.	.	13	TGTGCCAGCAGTTTGCGGGAAGGACACATTCAGTACTTC	CASSLREGHIQYF
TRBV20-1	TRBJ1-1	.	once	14	TGCAGTGCTAGCCTACAGGGTCGGGACACTGAAGCTTTCTTT	CSASLQGRDTEAFF
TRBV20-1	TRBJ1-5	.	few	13	TGCAGTGCTAGAGGGGTAGACAGGCAGCCCCAGCATTTT	CSARGVDRQPQHF
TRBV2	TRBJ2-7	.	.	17	TGTGCCAGCAGACGGATGCAGGGCAGTAGCGGCTCCTACGAGCAGTACTTC	CASRRMQGSSGSYEQYF
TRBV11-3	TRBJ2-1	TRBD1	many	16	TGTGCCAGCAGCTCCCGAGGTCCGGGGACAGGGAATGAGCAGTTCTTC	CASSSRGPGTGNEQFF
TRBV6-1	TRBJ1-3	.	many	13	TGTGCCAGCAGTGAGACCTCTGGAAACACCATATATTTT	CASSETSGNTIYF
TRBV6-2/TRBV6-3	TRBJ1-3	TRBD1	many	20	TGTGCCAGCAGTTACTCGAGAGGCACGCCGACAGGGGATGCTGGAAACACCATATATTTT	CASSYSRGTPTGDAGNTIYF
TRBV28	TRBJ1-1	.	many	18	TGTGCCAGCAGTTCCCTCCCCGGGAGACCACCTATGAACACTGAAGCTTTCTTT	CASSSLPGRPPMNTEAFF
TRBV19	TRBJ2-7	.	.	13	TGTGCCAGTAGTATCTCGCAGCCTAACGAGCAGTACTTC	CASSISQPNEQYF
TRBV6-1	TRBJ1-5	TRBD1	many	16	TGTGCCAGCAGTGAAGCAGTTGGGACAGGGTATCAGCCCCAGCATTTT	CASSEAVGTGYQPQHF
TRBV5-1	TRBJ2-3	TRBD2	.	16	TGCGCCAGCAGCCCGACTAGCCTCAGGGCCACAGATACGCAGTATTTT	CASSPTSLRATDTQYF
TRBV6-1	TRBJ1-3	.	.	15	TGTGCCAGCAGTGAAACCTCGTTCTCTGGAAACACCATATATTTT	CASSETSFSGNTIYF
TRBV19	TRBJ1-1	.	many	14	TGTGCCAGTAGTATAGTTGCGGGGAACACTGAAGCTTTCTTT	CASSIVAGNTEAFF
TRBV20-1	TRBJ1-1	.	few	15	TGCAGTGCTAGAGATCAGAACAGGTTGAACACTGAAGTTTTCTTT	CSARDQNRLNTEVFF
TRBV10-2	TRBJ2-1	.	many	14	TGCGCCAGCAAAGGAGGGGGCAGCTACAATGAGCAGTTCTTC	CASKGGGSYNEQFF
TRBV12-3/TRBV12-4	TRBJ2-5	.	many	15	TGTGCCAGCAGTCCTAACGGCAGGGTCACAGAGACCCAGTACTTC	CASSPNGRVTETQYF
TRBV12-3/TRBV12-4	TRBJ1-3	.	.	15	TGTGCCAGCAGTTTAGCGTATACCTCTGGAAACACCATATATTTT	CASSLAYTSGNTIYF
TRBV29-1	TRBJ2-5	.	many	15	TGCAGCGTTGAATTGGGGTCACAGCACCAAGAGACCCAGTACTTC	CSVELGSQHQETQYF
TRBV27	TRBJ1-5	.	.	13	TGTGCCAGCAGTTTTGACTCCTATCAGCCCCAGCATTTT	CASSFDSYQPQHF
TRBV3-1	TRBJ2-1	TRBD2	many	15	TGTGCCAGCAGCCGACTAGCGGGACGCGGCAATGAGCAGTTCTTC	CASSRLAGRGNEQFF
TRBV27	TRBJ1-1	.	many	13	TGTGCCAGCAGTTTCCCAGGGAGCACTGAAGCTTTCTTT	CASSFPGSTEAFF
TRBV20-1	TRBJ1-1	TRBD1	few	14	TGCAGTGCTCGACAGGGGTTCGGGAACACTGAAGCTTTCTTT	CSARQGFGNTEAFF
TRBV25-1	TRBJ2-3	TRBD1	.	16	TGTGCCAGCAGTGAAAAGACAGGGGGCAACACAGATACGCAGTATTTT	CASSEKTGGNTDTQYF
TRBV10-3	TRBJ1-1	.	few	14	TGTGCCACCAAGGATACAGTGAAGAACACTGAAGCTTTCTTT	CATKDTVKNTEAFF
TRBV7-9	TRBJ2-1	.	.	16	TGTGCCAGCAGCTTAACCAGGGTAGGCGCCTACAATGAGCAGTTCTTC	CASSLTRVGAYNEQFF
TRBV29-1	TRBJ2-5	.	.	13	TGCAGCGTTGTTCAGGGTTCACGAGAGACCCAGTACTTC	CSVVQGSRETQYF
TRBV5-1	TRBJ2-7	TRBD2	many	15	TGCGCCAGCAGCGGGCACAATAGCGGGAGATACGAGCAGTACTTC	CASSGHNSGRYEQYF
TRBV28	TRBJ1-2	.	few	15	TGTGCCAGCAGTGTCCCCGGGACACAGGCCTATGGCTACACCTTC	CASSVPGTQAYGYTF